This entry concerns a single TCR beta chain. As processed by the authors: How many nucleated cells were present was estimated from reference gene primer amplification. Generated by immunoSEQ multiplex PCR, the TCRdb table keeps only in-frame clones and is missing some. The D gene and trimming were derived from the DNA, and the V and J assignments and clone size from that table. The sample consists of some 150,000 clones, 75% to 85% of them appearing once. This sample stems from a study of blood T cell repertoires in COVID-19. Across the whole study: The United States, Italy and Spain were the sources of the acute and convalescent COVID-19 samples. PBMCs, B-cell-depleted T cells, or T cells provided the cDNA or gDNA that made up the material.

Germline CDR1 reads PRHDT; CDR2 reads FYEKMQ (reference sequence). Trimming took 5 bases from V and 2 from J; bases not matched to a gene: 11. The CDR3 is 16 residues long. Sequencing used peripheral blood. The V and J genes are TRBV13 and TRBJ2-7, with TRBD1 matching 8 bases. This TCR was sampled from a human donor with acute or convalescent COVID-19. The donor label of this sample is uncertain. CDR3 sequence (DNA): TGTGCCAGCAGCCCATGGGTGGGACAGGCAGCCTACGAGCAGTACTTC. This gives the protein CASSPWVGQAAYEQYF.